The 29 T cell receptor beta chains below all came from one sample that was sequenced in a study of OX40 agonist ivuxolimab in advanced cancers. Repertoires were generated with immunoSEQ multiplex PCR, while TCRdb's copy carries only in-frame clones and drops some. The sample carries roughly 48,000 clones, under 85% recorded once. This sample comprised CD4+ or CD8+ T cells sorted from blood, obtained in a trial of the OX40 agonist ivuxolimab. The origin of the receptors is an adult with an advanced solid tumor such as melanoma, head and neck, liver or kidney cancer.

CDR3 protein: CASSYTGAGYTF. CDR3 sequence (DNA): TGTGCCAGCAGTTACACGGGGGCTGGCTACACCTTC. The genes are TRBV6-5 and TRBJ1-2, with D maybe TRBD1 (6 bases). Germline CDR1 is MNHEY and CDR2 is SVGAGI. The V and J ends lost 2 bases and 7 bases respectively, with 8 bases between them. The CDR3 is 12 residues long.

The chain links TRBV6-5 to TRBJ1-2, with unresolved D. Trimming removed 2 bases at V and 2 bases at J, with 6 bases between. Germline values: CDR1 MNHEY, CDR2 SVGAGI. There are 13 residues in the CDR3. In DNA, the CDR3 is TGTGCCAGCAGTTACGGCAGAAACTATGGCTACACCTTC. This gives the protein CASSYGRNYGYTF.

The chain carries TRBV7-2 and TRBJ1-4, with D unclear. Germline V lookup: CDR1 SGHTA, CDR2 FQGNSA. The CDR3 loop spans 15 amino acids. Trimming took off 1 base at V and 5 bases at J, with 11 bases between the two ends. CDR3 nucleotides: TGTGCCAGCAGCTTAGGTGCGGGGTACAATGAAAAACTGTTTTTT. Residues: CASSLGAGYNEKLFF.

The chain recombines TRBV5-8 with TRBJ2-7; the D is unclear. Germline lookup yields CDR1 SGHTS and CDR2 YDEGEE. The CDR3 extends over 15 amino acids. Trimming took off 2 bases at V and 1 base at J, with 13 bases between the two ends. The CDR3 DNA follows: TGTGCCAGCAGCTTTTCCTGGATCATATCCTACGAGCAGTACTTC. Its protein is CASSFSWIISYEQYF.

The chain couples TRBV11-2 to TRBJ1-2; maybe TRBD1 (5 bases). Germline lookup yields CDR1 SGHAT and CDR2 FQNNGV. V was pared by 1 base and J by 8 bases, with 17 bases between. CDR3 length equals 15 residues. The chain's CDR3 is CASSLGGGAPSGYTF. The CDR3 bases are TGTGCCAGCAGCTTAGGTGGAGGGGCCCCAAGCGGCTACACCTTC.

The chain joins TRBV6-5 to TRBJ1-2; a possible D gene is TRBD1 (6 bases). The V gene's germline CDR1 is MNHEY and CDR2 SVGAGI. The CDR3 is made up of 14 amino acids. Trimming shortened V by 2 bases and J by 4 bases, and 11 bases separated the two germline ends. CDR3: CASSYGQNLYGYTF. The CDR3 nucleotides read TGTGCCAGCAGTTACGGACAGAACCTCTATGGCTACACCTTC.

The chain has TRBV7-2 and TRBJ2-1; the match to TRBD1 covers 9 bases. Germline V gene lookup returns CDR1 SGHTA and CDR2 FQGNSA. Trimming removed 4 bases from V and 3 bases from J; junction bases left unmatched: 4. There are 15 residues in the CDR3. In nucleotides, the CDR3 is TGTGCCAGCAGCTCACGACAGGGGGACTACAATGAGCAGTTCTTC. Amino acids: CASSSRQGDYNEQFF. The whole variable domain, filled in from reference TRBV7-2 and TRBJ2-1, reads GAGVSQSPSNKVTEKGKDVELRCDPISGHTALYWYRQSLGQGLEFLIYFQGNSAPDKSGLPSDRFSAERTGGSVSTLTIQRTQQEDSAVYLCASSSRQGDYNEQFFGPGTRLTVL.

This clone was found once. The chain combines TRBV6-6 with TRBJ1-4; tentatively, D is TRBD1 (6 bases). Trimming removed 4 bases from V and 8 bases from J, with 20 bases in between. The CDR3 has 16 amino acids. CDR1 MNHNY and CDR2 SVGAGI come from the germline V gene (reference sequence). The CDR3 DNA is TGTGCCAGCAGTTCTAAAGGTCGGCAGGGGAAGGAAAAACTGTTTTTT. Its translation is CASSSKGRQGKEKLFF.

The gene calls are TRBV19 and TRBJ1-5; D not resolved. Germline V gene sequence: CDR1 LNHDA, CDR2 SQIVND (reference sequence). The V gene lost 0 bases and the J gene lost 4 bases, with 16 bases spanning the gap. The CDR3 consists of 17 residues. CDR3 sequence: CASSIDLGSYNNQPQHF. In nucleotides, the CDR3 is TGTGCCAGTAGTATAGATCTGGGCAGCTACAATAATCAGCCCCAGCATTTT.

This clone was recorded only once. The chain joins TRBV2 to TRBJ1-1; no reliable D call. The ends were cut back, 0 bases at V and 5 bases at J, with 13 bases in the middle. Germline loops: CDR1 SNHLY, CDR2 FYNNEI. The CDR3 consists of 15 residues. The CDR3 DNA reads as TGTGCCAGCAGTGAAGCAGGCGCAGGAGGAACTGAAGCTTTCTTT. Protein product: CASSEAGAGGTEAFF.

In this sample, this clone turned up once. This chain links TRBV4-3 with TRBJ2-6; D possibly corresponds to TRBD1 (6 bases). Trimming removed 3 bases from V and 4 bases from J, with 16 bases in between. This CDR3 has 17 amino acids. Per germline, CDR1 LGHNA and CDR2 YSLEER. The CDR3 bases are TGCGCCAGCAGCCACAAAATACAGGGTGCCGGGGCCAACGTCCTGACTTTC. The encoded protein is CASSHKIQGAGANVLTF.

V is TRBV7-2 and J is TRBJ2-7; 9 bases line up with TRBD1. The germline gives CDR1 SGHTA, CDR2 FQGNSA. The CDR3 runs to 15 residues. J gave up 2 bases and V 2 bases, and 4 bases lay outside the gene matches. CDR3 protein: CASSLSGQGPYEQYF. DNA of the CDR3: TGTGCCAGCAGCTTATCGGGACAGGGCCCCTACGAGCAGTACTTC.

CDR3 sequence: CASSLARQGVGSNQPQHF. The CDR3 DNA is TGTGCCAGCAGCTTAGCGAGGCAGGGCGTAGGTAGCAATCAGCCCCAGCATTTT. The chain carries TRBV7-2 and TRBJ1-5; weak D call: TRBD1 (5 bases). V was shortened by 0 bases and J by 0 bases, with 15 bases between the two germline ends. The CDR3 totals 18 residues. From germline, CDR1 is SGHTA and CDR2 FQGNSA.

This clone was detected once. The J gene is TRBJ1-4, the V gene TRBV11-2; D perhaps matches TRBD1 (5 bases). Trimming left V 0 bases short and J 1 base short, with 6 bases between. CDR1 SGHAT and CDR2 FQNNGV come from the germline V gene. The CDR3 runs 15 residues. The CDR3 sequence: CASSLDGGTNEKLFF. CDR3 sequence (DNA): TGTGCCAGCAGCTTAGACGGGGGAACTAATGAAAAACTGTTTTTT.

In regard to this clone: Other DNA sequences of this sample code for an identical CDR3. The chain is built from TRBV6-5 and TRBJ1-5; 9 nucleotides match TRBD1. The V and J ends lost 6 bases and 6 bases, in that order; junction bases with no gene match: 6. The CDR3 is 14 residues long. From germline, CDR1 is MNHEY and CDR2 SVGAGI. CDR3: CASRRTGGSQPQHF. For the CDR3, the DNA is TGTGCCAGCAGACGAACAGGGGGCAGTCAGCCCCAGCATTTT.

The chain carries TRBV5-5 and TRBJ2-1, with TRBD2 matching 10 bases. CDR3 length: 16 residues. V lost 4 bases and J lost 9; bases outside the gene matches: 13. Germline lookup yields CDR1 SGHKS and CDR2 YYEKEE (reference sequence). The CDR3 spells CASSEPPGSGGLEQFF. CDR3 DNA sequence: TGTGCCAGCAGCGAACCCCCGGGTAGCGGGGGGCTTGAGCAGTTCTTC.

The CDR3 sequence is CASSPVGLLSSYEQYF. DNA of the CDR3: TGTGCCAGCAGCCCCGTGGGGCTGCTTAGCTCCTACGAGCAGTACTTC. The V gene is TRBV7-2, the J gene TRBJ2-7; D may be TRBD1 (5 bases). The CDR3 extends over 16 amino acids. V was pared by 5 bases and J by 0 bases, with 17 bases between. In germline, CDR1 is SGHTA, CDR2 FQGNSA.

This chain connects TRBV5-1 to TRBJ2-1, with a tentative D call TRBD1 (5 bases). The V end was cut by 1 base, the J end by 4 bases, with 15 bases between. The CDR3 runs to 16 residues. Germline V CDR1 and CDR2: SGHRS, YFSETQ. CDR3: CASSLTGLPDYNEQFF. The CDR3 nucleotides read TGCGCCAGCAGCTTGACAGGCCTTCCAGATTACAATGAGCAGTTCTTC.

The CDR3 here is CASSFRGTQYF. In DNA, the CDR3 is TGTGCCAGCAGCTTCAGGGGTACGCAGTATTTT. The chain combines TRBV7-2 with TRBJ2-3, with D maybe TRBD1 (6 bases). This CDR3 is 11 amino acids long. Germline V gives CDR1 SGHTA, CDR2 FQGNSA. Trimming removed 3 bases from V and 8 bases from J, with 6 bases in between.

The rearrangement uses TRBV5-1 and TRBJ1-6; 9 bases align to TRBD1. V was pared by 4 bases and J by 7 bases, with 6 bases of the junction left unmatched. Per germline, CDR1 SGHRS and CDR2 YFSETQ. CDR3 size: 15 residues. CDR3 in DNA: TGCGCCAGCAGCCCTCGGACAGGGGACAATTCACCCCTCCACTTT. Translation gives CASSPRTGDNSPLHF.

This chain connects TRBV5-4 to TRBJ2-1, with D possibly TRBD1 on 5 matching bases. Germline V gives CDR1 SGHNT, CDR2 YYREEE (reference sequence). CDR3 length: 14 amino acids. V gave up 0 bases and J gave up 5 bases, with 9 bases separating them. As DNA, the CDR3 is TGTGCCAGCAGCTTGGCCCAGGGAAACAATGAGCAGTTCTTC. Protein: CASSLAQGNNEQFF.

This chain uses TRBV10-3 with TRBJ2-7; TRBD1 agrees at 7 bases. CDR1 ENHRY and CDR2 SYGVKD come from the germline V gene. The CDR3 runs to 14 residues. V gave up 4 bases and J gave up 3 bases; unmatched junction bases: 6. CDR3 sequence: CAISGGTEIYEQYF. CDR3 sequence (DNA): TGTGCCATCAGTGGTGGGACAGAAATCTACGAGCAGTACTTC.

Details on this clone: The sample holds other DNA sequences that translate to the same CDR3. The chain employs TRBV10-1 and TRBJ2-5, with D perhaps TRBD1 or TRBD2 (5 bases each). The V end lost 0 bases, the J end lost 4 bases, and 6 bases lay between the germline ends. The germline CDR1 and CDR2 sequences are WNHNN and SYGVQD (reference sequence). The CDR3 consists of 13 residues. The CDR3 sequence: CASSESGGETQYF. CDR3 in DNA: TGCGCCAGCAGTGAGTCTGGGGGAGAGACCCAGTACTTC.

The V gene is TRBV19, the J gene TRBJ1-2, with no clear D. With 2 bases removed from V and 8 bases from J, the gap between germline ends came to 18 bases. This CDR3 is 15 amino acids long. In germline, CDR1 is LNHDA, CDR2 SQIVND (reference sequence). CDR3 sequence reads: CASSILHGGLGGYTF. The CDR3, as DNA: TGTGCCAGTAGTATACTCCACGGCGGCTTGGGAGGCTACACCTTC. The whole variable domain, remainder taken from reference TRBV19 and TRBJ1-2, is DGGITQSPKYLFRKEGQNVTLSCEQNLNHDAMYWYRQDPGQGLRLIYYSQIVNDFQKGDIAEGYSVSREKKESFPLTVTSAQKNPTAFYLCASSILHGGLGGYTFGSGTRLTVV.

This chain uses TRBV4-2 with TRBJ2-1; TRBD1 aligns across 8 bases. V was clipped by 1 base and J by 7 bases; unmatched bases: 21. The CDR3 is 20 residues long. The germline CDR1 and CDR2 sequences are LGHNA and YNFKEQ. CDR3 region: CASSQGPASGRTGKANEQFF. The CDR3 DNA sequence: TGTGCCAGCAGCCAAGGGCCTGCTTCGGGCCGGACAGGGAAGGCGAATGAGCAGTTCTTC.

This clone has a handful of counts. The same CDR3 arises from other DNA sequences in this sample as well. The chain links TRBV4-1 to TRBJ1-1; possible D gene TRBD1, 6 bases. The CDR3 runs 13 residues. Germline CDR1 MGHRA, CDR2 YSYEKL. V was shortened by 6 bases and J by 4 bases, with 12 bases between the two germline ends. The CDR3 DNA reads TGCGCCAGCAGAAGGGGGGCTAGCACTGAAGCTTTCTTT. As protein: CASRRGASTEAFF.

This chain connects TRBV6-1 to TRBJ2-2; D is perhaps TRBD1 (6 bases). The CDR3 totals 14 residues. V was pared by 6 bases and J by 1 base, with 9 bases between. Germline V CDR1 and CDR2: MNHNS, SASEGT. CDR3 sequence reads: CASRQGQNTGELFF. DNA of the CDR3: TGTGCCAGCAGACAGGGACAGAACACCGGGGAGCTGTTTTTT.

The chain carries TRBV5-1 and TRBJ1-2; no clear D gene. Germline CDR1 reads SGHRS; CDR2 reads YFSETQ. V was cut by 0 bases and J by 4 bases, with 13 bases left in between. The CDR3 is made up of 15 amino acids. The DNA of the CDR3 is TGCGCCAGCAGCTTGGGGGGTGCCGTCACCTATGGCTACACCTTC. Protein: CASSLGGAVTYGYTF.

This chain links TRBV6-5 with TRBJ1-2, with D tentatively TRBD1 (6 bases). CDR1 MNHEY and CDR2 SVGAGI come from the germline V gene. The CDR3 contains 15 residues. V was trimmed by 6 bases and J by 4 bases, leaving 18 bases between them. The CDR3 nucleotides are TGTGCCAGCAGGACCCCCCGTACAGGGCTCTATGGCTACACCTTC. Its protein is CASRTPRTGLYGYTF.